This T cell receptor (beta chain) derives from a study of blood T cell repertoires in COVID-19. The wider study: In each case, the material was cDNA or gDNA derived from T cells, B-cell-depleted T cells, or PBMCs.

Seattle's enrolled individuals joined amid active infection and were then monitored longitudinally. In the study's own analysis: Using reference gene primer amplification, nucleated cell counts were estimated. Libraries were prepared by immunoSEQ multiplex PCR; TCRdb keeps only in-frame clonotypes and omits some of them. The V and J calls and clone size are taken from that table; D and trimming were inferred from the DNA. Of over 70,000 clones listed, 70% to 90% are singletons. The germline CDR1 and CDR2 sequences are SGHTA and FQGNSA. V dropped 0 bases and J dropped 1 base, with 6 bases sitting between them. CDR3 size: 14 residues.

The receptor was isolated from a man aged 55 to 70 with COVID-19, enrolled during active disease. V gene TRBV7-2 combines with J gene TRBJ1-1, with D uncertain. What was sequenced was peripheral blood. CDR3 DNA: TGTGCCAGCAGCTTAGCGGCGGCGAACACTGAAGCTTTCTTT. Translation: CASSLAAANTEAFF.